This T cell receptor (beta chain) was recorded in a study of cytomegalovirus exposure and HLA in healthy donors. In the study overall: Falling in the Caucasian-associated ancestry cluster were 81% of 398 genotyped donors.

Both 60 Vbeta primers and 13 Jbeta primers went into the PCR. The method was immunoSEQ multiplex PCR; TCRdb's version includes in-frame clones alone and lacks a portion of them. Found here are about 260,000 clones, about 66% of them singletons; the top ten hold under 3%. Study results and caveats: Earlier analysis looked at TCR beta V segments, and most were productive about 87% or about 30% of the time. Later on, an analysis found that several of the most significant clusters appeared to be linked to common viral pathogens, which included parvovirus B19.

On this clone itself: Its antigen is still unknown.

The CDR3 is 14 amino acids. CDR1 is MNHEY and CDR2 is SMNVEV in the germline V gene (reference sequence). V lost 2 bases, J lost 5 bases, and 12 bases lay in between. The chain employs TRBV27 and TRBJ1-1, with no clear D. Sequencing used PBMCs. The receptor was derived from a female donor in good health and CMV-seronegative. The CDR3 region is CASSLGRGITEAFF. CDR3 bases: TGTGCCAGCAGTTTAGGACGGGGTATAACTGAAGCTTTCTTT.